Given below is one T cell receptor (beta chain) in context. What it binds is unknown. This record belongs to a study of T cells expressing NK-cell markers. Study-level findings and limits: In a group of several donors, dominant NKG2C+ clonotypes represented roughly 1.0-7.0% of CD8+ T cells. The CD3+CD56-NKG2C+ fraction of a few donors was also led by these clonotypes.

TCRdb reprocessed the 5' RACE reads and reports one entry per CDR3 protein, with no DNA. The sample has over 350,000 distinct CDR3 sequences. The CDR3 runs 16 residues. The germline V gene encodes CDR1 MNHEY and CDR2 SMNVEV (reference sequence). This clonotype originated in a woman in her fifties or sixties in good health. The sequencing input was blood T cells: a sorted CD56 or NKG2C T cell subset, CD4+ or CD8+ T cells, or bulk PBMC T cells (not recorded which). The rearrangement joins TRBV27 to TRBJ2-1; without DNA, the TCRdb call of TRBD1 cannot be checked. The CDR3 sequence is CASSLSRAGGYNEQFF.